This record concerns one TCR beta chain sequence. What it binds is unknown. These data belong to a study of a mutant IDH1 vaccine in newly diagnosed glioma. Turning to the study itself: Earlier treatment was radiotherapy, temozolomide, or both, with most getting both.

This sample's time point: week 5, during vaccination. Vaccinated patients received 300 ug of mutant IDH1 20-mer peptide per dose, with topical imiquimod. The CDR3 covers 15 residues. In germline, CDR1 is SGHTA, CDR2 FQGNSA. V lost 2 bases and J 12 bases, leaving 19 bases between the germline ends. The repertoire was sequenced with immunoSEQ multiplex PCR; TCRdb's copy has only in-frame clones and lacks some. The sample lists nearly 55,000 clones; 81% were seen once. The clonotype originates from a man aged 30 to 45 with glioma. The chain employs TRBV7-2 and TRBJ1-4; D is undetermined. The sample was PBMCs, taken from a glioma patient whose treatment included an IDH1 peptide vaccine. The chain's CDR3 is CASSLRQALGKELFF. The CDR3 region has the DNA TGTGCCAGCAGCTTAAGGCAGGCTTTGGGGAAAGAACTGTTTTTT.